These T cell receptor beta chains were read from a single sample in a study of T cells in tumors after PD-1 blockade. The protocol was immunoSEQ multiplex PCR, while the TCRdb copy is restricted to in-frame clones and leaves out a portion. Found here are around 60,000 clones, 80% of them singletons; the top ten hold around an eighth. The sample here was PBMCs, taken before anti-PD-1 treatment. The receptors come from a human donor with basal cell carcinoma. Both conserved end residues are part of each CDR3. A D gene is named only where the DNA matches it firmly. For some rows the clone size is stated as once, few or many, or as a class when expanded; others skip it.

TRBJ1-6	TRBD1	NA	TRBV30	CAWSVQGSGNSPLHF	TGTGCCTGGAGTGTACAGGGGTCGGGTAATTCACCCCTCCACTTT
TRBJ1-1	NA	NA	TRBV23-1	CASSINTEAFF	TGCGCCAGCAGCATTAACACTGAAGCTTTCTTT
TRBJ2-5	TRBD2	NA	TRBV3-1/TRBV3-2	CASSQGSGGLAGGHETQYF	TGTGCCAGCAGCCAAGGATCCGGCGGACTAGCGGGGGGGCACGAGACCCAGTACTTC
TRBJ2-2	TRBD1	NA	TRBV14	CASSQKAGGSGELFF	TGTGCCAGCAGCCAAAAGGCAGGGGGTTCCGGGGAGCTGTTTTTT
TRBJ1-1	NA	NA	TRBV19	CASSSSRNTEAFF	TGTGCCAGTAGTTCTTCCAGGAACACTGAAGCTTTCTTT
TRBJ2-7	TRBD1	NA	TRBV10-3	CAISGTRDRVYEQYF	TGTGCCATCAGCGGGACCCGGGACAGGGTGTACGAGCAGTACTTC
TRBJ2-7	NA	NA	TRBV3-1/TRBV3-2	CASSPVTGSYEQYF	TGTGCCAGCAGCCCGGTAACAGGTTCCTACGAGCAGTACTTC
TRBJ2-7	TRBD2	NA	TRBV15	CATSRPGLAGVEQYF	TGTGCCACCAGCAGACCCGGACTAGCGGGGGTTGAGCAGTACTTC
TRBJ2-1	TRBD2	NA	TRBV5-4	CASSLGLAEGMNEQFF	TGTGCCAGCAGCTTGGGGCTAGCGGAGGGGATGAATGAGCAGTTCTTC
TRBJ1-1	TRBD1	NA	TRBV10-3	CAISESWDRVSSSTEAFF	TGTGCCATCAGTGAGTCGTGGGACAGAGTCTCGAGTTCGACTGAAGCTTTCTTT
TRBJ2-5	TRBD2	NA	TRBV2	CASSERLAGGRLTQYF	TGTGCCAGCAGTGAGAGACTAGCGGGGGGCCGTCTGACCCAGTACTTC
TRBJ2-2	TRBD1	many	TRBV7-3	CASSLNRGTGELFF	TGTGCCAGCAGCTTAAACAGGGGCACCGGGGAGCTGTTTTTT
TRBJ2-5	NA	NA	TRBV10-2	CASSFGTRGETQYF	TGCGCCAGCTCCTTCGGGACTCGGGGAGAGACCCAGTACTTC
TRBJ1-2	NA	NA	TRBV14	CASSQEAGLSGYTF	TGTGCCAGCAGCCAGGAGGCTGGCTTGAGCGGCTACACCTTC
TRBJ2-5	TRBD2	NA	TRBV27	CASSYQLAGGRETQYF	TGTGCCAGCAGTTATCAGCTAGCGGGGGGGCGAGAGACCCAGTACTTC
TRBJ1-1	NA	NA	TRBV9	CASSSLGPGGTEAFF	TGTGCCAGCAGCTCTCTAGGGCCGGGGGGCACTGAAGCTTTCTTT
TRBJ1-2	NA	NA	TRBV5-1	CASSLEAGWGYTF	TGCGCCAGCAGCTTGGAGGCAGGGTGGGGCTACACCTTC
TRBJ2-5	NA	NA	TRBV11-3	CASSPAWTGIQKETQYF	TGTGCCAGCAGCCCCGCCTGGACCGGGATCCAAAAAGAGACCCAGTACTTC
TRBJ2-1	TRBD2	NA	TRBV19	CASRGGGAPHEQFF	TGTGCCAGTAGGGGCGGGGGGGCCCCCCATGAGCAGTTCTTC